This record looks at one T cell receptor beta chain sequence and its context. A read error may explain this, as a much larger clone is one base away. The authors made TCR beta cDNA from 400 to 550 ng total RNA with a constant-region primer. What produced the TCR beta libraries was three nested multiplex PCR rounds using slightly modified ARM-PCR. Amplification in the first two PCR rounds was performed using TRBV1-TRBV30 forward primers and a C-beta reverse primer for 10 cycles each. TCRdb reanalysed the multiplex PCR reads using MiXCR and keeps one entry per CDR3 protein. The sample has 55,000 to 65,000 distinct CDR3 sequences, 55% to 75% seen once. Bulk tissue was left unsorted, and RNA and DNA were co-extracted from 20-30 mg of it. Every tumor was sampled at five separate regions. This record comes from a study of tumor-infiltrating lymphocytes in primary liver carcinoma. Overall study context: Both sexes were represented among patients, who were 30 to 69 years old. Among the tumors, stages were T1-T3 N0M0 and sizes roughly 4 to 10 cm.

The V gene's germline CDR1 is SGHVS and CDR2 FQNEAQ. This CDR3 region has 13 residues. The TCR sequence derives from a man aged 40-49 years with primary liver carcinoma and hepatitis B virus infection. J is TRBJ2-5 and V is TRBV7-8; no reliable D call. The sequenced sample consisted of liver tumor tissue from sampling region 2. Subset in this sample: tumor region T2, inferior pole. The CDR3: CASSLVVQETQNF. The CDR3 DNA is TGTGCCAGCAGCTTAGTGGTACAAGAGACCCAGAACTTC.